What follows are 14 T cell receptor beta chains derived from one specimen sequenced in a study of T cells in Graves' hyperthyroidism and ophthalmopathy. TCR beta CDR3 sequences were amplified from RNA transcripts. First-round RT-PCR targeting the TCR CDR3 was performed with the HTBI primer set. TCRdb reanalysed the multiplex PCR reads using MiXCR and keeps one entry per CDR3 protein. This table has some 600,000 distinct CDR3 sequences, about 15% appearing once. The sequencing sample was made of blood. The receptors shown here come from a woman aged 25 to 39 with Graves' hyperthyroidism that later progressed to Graves' ophthalmopathy.

This clonotype was picked up many times. The CDR3 loop is CAWGISYEQYF. The DNA of the CDR3 is TGTGCCTGGGGGATAAGCTACGAGCAGTACTTC. This chain joins TRBV30 and TRBJ2-7; D gene ambiguous. CDR1 and CDR2 from the germline V gene are GTSNPN and SVGIG (reference sequence). V was clipped by 5 bases and J by 3 bases, with 8 bases between them. The CDR3 is 11 amino acids.

The gene calls are TRBV2 and TRBJ2-3; the match to TRBD2 covers 14 bases. V trimming: 3 bases; J trimming: 5 bases; junction bases outside the gene matches: 7. The germline V gene encodes CDR1 SNHLY and CDR2 FYNNEI. There are 17 residues in the CDR3. The CDR3 sequence: CASSDAGTSGSGDTQYF. The CDR3 DNA is TGTGCCAGCAGTGACGCGGGGACTAGCGGGAGTGGAGATACGCAGTATTTT.

The sample holds many counts of this clonotype. The chain is built from TRBV5-1 and TRBJ1-4; 8 bases agree with TRBD1. This CDR3 contains 18 residues. Germline loops: CDR1 SGHRS, CDR2 YFSETQ. Trimming removed 3 bases from V and 5 bases from J; junction bases left unmatched: 15. The CDR3 DNA follows: TGCGCCAGCAGCTCAAGATTAACCGACAGGGGCGAAAATGAAAAACTGTTTTTT. Protein: CASSSRLTDRGENEKLFF.

The genes are TRBV5-8 and TRBJ1-1, with D perhaps matching TRBD1 (6 bases). The CDR3 sequence is 15 residues long. Germline assignment: CDR1 SGHTS and CDR2 YDEGEE. V dropped 9 bases and J dropped 1 base, with 19 bases sitting between them. CDR3 sequence: CANRPGGPSNTEAFF. In nucleotides, the CDR3 is TGTGCCAACCGACCGGGGGGCCCCTCGAACACTGAAGCTTTCTTT.

This clonotype appeared many times. This chain joins TRBV27 and TRBJ1-2; weak D call: TRBD1 (5 bases). Germline loops: CDR1 MNHEY, CDR2 SMNVEV (reference sequence). This CDR3 has 13 amino acids. Trimming removed 4 bases from V and 3 bases from J, with 9 bases in between. CDR3 loop: CASSSSGYYGYTF. The CDR3 DNA is TGTGCCAGCAGTTCCTCAGGGTACTATGGCTACACCTTC.

The chain couples TRBV19 to TRBJ2-1; D not certain. The germline CDR1 and CDR2 sequences are LNHDA and SQIVND (reference sequence). Trimming pared 6 bases from V and 6 bases from J, leaving 12 bases between. This CDR3 has 13 residues. DNA for the CDR3: TGTGCCAGTAGAAAACCAGCAACCAATGAGCAGTTCTTC. Its translation: CASRKPATNEQFF.

This clonotype has a count of ten or more. The rearrangement uses TRBV28 and TRBJ2-7; perhaps TRBD1 as D (5 bases). Germline V gene lookup returns CDR1 MDHEN and CDR2 SYDVKM. This CDR3 spans 15 amino acids. Deletions cut 1 base from V and 0 bases from J, with 10 bases between. CDR3 residues: CASSLSETASYEQYF. Here the CDR3 DNA reads TGTGCCAGCAGTTTATCCGAGACAGCCTCCTACGAGCAGTACTTC.

This clonotype was seen just once. An end of the junction differs from the germline gene, which may be a read error. V and J are TRBV4-3 and TRBJ1-5; perhaps TRBD1 as D (5 bases). The CDR3 runs 15 residues. Per germline, CDR1 LGHNA and CDR2 YSLEER. CDR3 sequence (DNA): TGCGCCAGCAGTCAATATCAGGGTAGCAATCAGCCCCACCATTTT. As protein: CASSQYQGSNQPHHF.

In its sample, this clonotype was seen many times. The gene calls are TRBV12-3 or TRBV12-4 and TRBJ1-5; D unclear. V was pared by 6 bases and J by 6 bases, with 9 bases between. The CDR3 has 12 residues. The CDR3 DNA follows: TGTGCCAGCAGCCGCGGGAGTCAGCCCCAGCATTTT. This codes for CASSRGSQPQHF.

DNA of the CDR3: TGCAGTGCTAGAGATTTGGGGACAGCGGCCTACGAGCAGTACTTC. The encoded protein is CSARDLGTAAYEQYF. This rearrangement joins TRBV20-1 to TRBJ2-7; 7 nucleotides match TRBD1. There are 15 residues in the CDR3. V lost 0 bases, J lost 2 bases, and 7 bases stayed unmatched. Germline CDR1 reads DFQATT; CDR2 reads SNEGSKA (reference sequence).

This clonotype was found many times. CDR3 residues: CASSPLAPGQGSTGELFF. The DNA of the CDR3 is TGTGCCAGCAGCCCCCTGGCACCGGGACAGGGAAGTACCGGGGAGCTGTTTTTT. The chain carries TRBV7-6 and TRBJ2-2, with 9 bases fitting TRBD1. Losses at the gene ends were 5 bases for V and 5 bases for J; bases not matched to a gene: 15. CDR3 length: 18 residues. Looked up from germline, CDR1 is SGHVS and CDR2 is FNYEAQ.

This clonotype was seen a few times. This rearrangement joins TRBV3-1 to TRBJ1-1, with 7 bases that match TRBD1. Germline V CDR1 and CDR2: LGHDT, YNNKEL (reference sequence). V was clipped by 3 bases and J by 0 bases; unmatched bases: 4. The CDR3 is made up of 15 amino acids. CDR3 sequence (DNA): TGTGCCAGCAGCCAGCTAGGGACAGTGAACACTGAAGCTTTCTTT. Its protein is CASSQLGTVNTEAFF.

A few counts support this clonotype. The chain carries TRBV19 and TRBJ2-1, with unresolved D. This CDR3 has 13 amino acids. Germline values: CDR1 LNHDA, CDR2 SQIVND (reference sequence). V was pared by 3 bases and J by 5 bases, with 8 bases between. CDR3 region: CASSINLHNEQFF. The CDR3 nucleotides are TGTGCCAGTAGTATCAACTTACACAATGAGCAGTTCTTC.

The rearrangement joins TRBV5-1 to TRBJ2-3; D may be TRBD1 (5 bases). CDR1 is SGHRS, CDR2 YFSETQ, per germline. CDR3 size: 16 residues. V was trimmed by 3 bases and J by 0 bases, leaving 14 bases between them. CDR3 sequence reads: CASSSRQTSSTDTQYF. The CDR3 nucleotides are TGCGCCAGCAGCTCCCGACAGACTTCTAGCACAGATACGCAGTATTTT.